This is a list of T cell receptor beta chains from one sample in a study of T cells in Graves' hyperthyroidism and ophthalmopathy. A single record per CDR3 protein comes from TCRdb applying MiXCR to the multiplex PCR reads. This sample yields roughly 500,000 distinct CDR3 sequences, of which 46% are seen a single time; about two fifths belongs to the top ten. Sequenced material: peripheral blood or thyroid tissue (not recorded which). These receptors were collected from an adult woman with Graves' disease, either hyperthyroidism or ophthalmopathy (not recorded which). CDR3s include the opening cysteine and the closing phenylalanine or tryptophan. A D gene is named only where the DNA matches it firmly. The size entry is marked missing in some rows and otherwise reads once, few, many or a size class.

CDR3 protein | CDR3 DNA | D gene | clone size | J gene | V gene
CASSQGDSRVRNQPQHF | TGTGCCAGCAGCCAAGGAGATTCCAGGGTCCGGAATCAGCCCCAGCATTTT | . | . | TRBJ1-5 | TRBV4-2
CATSEGIYGYTF | TGTGCCACCAGTGAGGGAATCTATGGCTACACCTTC | . | few | TRBJ1-2 | TRBV24-1
CAIRGPLNSPLHF | TGTGCCATCAGAGGACCCCTAAATTCACCCCTCCACTTT | . | . | TRBJ1-6 | TRBV10-3
CASSRRQTGMDEKLFF | TGTGCCAGCAGCCGCCGCCAAACAGGGATGGATGAAAAACTGTTTTTT | . | few | TRBJ1-4 | TRBV7-2
CASSESNRDYEQYF | TGCGCCAGCAGTGAGTCGAACAGGGACTACGAGCAGTACTTC | . | many | TRBJ2-7 | TRBV10-1
CASGGRPNSPLHF | TGTGCCAGTGGTGGACGGCCAAATTCACCCCTCCACTTT | . | few | TRBJ1-6 | TRBV28
CASSYDASFHEQYF | TGTGCCAGCAGTTATGACGCCAGTTTCCACGAGCAGTACTTC | . | . | TRBJ2-7 | TRBV6-2/TRBV6-3
CASSLYISGYTF | TGTGCCAGCAGCTTATACATCTCTGGCTACACCTTC | . | many | TRBJ1-2 | TRBV7-9
CSVERGTTNYGYTF | TGCAGCGTTGAAAGGGGAACCACTAACTATGGCTACACCTTC | . | few | TRBJ1-2 | TRBV29-1
CASSEGSGRGGRETQYF | TGCGCCAGCAGTGAAGGTAGCGGGAGGGGTGGTCGAGAGACCCAGTACTTC | TRBD2 | few | TRBJ2-5 | TRBV10-1
CAISDHGLRETQHF | TGTGCCATCAGTGATCACGGGCTTCGGGAGACCCAGCATTTT | . | . | TRBJ1-5 | TRBV10-3
CASSSATSTQETQYF | TGTGCCAGCAGCTCTGCGACTAGCACCCAAGAGACCCAGTACTTC | TRBD2 | many | TRBJ2-5 | TRBV11-2
CSAPRGTNTGELFF | TGCAGCGCTCCCAGGGGGACGAACACCGGGGAGCTGTTTTTT | TRBD1 | . | TRBJ2-2 | TRBV29-1
CASSLGAGGYTDTQYF | TGTGCCAGCAGCTTAGGGGCAGGGGGTTACACAGATACGCAGTATTTT | TRBD1 | . | TRBJ2-3 | TRBV11-2
CASSGGYLAEAFF | TGTGCCAGTAGCGGGGGCTACTTGGCTGAAGCTTTCTTT | . | many | TRBJ1-1 | TRBV19
CAIGGSGRADQYF | TGTGCCATAGGTGGAAGCGGGAGGGCCGACCAGTACTTC | TRBD2 | few | TRBJ2-5 | TRBV24-1
CASSSGESMESPLHF | TGTGCCAGCAGCTCAGGGGAGTCGATGGAATCACCCCTCCACTTT | . | few | TRBJ1-6 | TRBV7-9
CSALQVYEQYF | TGCAGTGCTTTACAGGTTTACGAGCAGTACTTC | . | many | TRBJ2-7 | TRBV20-1
CASSPILGQGPTNTGELFF | TGTGCCAGCAGCCCAATCCTGGGACAGGGGCCCACGAACACCGGGGAGCTGTTTTTT | TRBD1 | many | TRBJ2-2 | TRBV7-2
CSARPQGLMNTEAFF | TGCAGTGCACGCCCACAGGGTCTGATGAACACTGAAGCTTTCTTT | . | few | TRBJ1-1 | TRBV20-1
CAISEGRSDEQYF | TGTGCCATCAGTGAAGGACGCTCCGACGAGCAGTACTTC | . | . | TRBJ2-7 | TRBV10-3
CSWDGANYGYTF | TGCAGCTGGGACGGAGCTAACTATGGCTACACCTTC | . | . | TRBJ1-2 | TRBV29-1
CASRWGPRGYTF | TGTGCCAGTAGATGGGGCCCCCGGGGCTACACCTTC | . | few | TRBJ1-2 | TRBV19
CASSEAPREAF | TGTGCCAGCAGTGAAGCCCCCAGGGAAGCTTTC | . | . | TRBJ2-6 | TRBV2
CASSLWSGMNTEAFF | TGTGCCAGCAGCTTATGGTCCGGGATGAACACTGAAGCTTTCTTT | . | many | TRBJ1-1 | TRBV7-2
CASSLTTATEAFF | TGTGCCAGCAGCTTGACGACGGCAACTGAAGCTTTCTTT | . | . | TRBJ1-1 | TRBV5-5
CASSLGLSGRTGELFF | TGTGCCAGCAGCTTGGGACTTAGCGGGAGAACCGGGGAGCTGTTTTTT | TRBD2 | many | TRBJ2-2 | TRBV5-6
CAISELGTESNQPQHF | TGTGCCATCAGTGAGTTGGGGACAGAAAGCAATCAGCCCCAGCATTTT | TRBD1 | . | TRBJ1-5 | TRBV10-3
CATSWGRGYNEKLFF | TGTGCCACCTCGTGGGGCAGGGGTTATAATGAAAAACTGTTTTTT | . | . | TRBJ1-4 | TRBV24-1
CAIKKQDFYGYTF | TGTGCCATCAAGAAGCAGGACTTCTATGGCTACACCTTC | . | few | TRBJ1-2 | TRBV10-3
CALARGPDTGELFF | TGTGCCTTAGCCAGGGGGCCGGACACCGGGGAGCTGTTTTTT | TRBD1 | . | TRBJ2-2 | TRBV10-3
CASSPAYRGPNQPQHF | TGTGCCAGCAGTCCAGCATACAGGGGACCCAATCAGCCCCAGCATTTT | TRBD1 | few | TRBJ1-5 | TRBV28
CASSAGDRGYEQYF | TGTGCCAGCAGCGCGGGGGACAGAGGCTACGAGCAGTACTTC | . | once | TRBJ2-7 | TRBV7-9
CASSLAGVGGANVLTF | TGCGCCAGCAGTCTAGCGGGAGTCGGTGGGGCCAACGTCCTGACTTTC | TRBD2 | few | TRBJ2-6 | TRBV5-1
CASSSSSGSRYEQYF | TGTGCCAGCAGTTCCTCAAGCGGGAGTCGTTACGAGCAGTACTTC | TRBD2 | few | TRBJ2-7 | TRBV5-5
CASSDTEAPRNTIYF | TGTGCCAGCAGTGATACCGAGGCCCCCCGAAACACCATATATTTT | . | . | TRBJ1-3 | TRBV25-1
CSATGRAKKTQYF | TGCAGTGCTACAGGGAGGGCCAAAAAGACCCAGTACTTC | TRBD2 | few | TRBJ2-5 | TRBV20-1
CSARDRQVNYGYTF | TGCAGTGCTAGAGATAGACAGGTTAACTATGGCTACACCTTC | . | many | TRBJ1-2 | TRBV20-1
CASQASGETQYF | TGTGCCAGCCAGGCGTCCGGGGAGACCCAGTACTTC | . | many | TRBJ2-5 | TRBV6-5
CSAAGGAERSYTF | TGCAGTGCTGCGGGTGGAGCCGAAAGATCCTACACCTTC | . | . | TRBJ1-2 | TRBV20-1
CASSRPGQTSYGYTF | TGCGCCAGCAGCCGACCGGGACAGACCTCCTATGGCTACACCTTC | TRBD1 | many | TRBJ1-2 | TRBV4-1
CASSLETTDTQYF | TGTGCCAGCAGCTTAGAGACGACAGATACGCAGTATTTT | . | . | TRBJ2-3 | TRBV11-2
CSARDRGGAGTEAFF | TGCAGTGCTAGAGATCGGGGGGGCGCCGGAACTGAAGCTTTCTTT | . | many | TRBJ1-1 | TRBV20-1
CASRRESGHEQYF | TGTGCCAGCAGGCGGGAGTCGGGACACGAGCAGTACTTC | TRBD2 | few | TRBJ2-7 | TRBV2
CASSPTGLSGNTIYF | TGTGCCAGCAGCCCAACAGGGCTCTCTGGAAACACCATATATTTT | . | many | TRBJ1-3 | TRBV13
CASSLTTGKETQYF | TGTGCCAGCAGCTTAACTACAGGAAAAGAGACCCAGTACTTC | . | once | TRBJ2-5 | TRBV7-8
CAISESAGSAYF | TGTGCCATCAGTGAATCGGCTGGATCCGCATATTTT | . | many | TRBJ1-3 | TRBV10-3
CASESESQYF | TGTGCCAGCGAAAGTGAATCCCAGTACTTC | . | few | TRBJ2-5 | TRBV12-3/TRBV12-4
CASSYSGGSNQPQHF | TGTGCCAGCAGTTACTCGGGAGGGAGCAATCAGCCCCAGCATTTT | . | many | TRBJ1-5 | TRBV6-6
CAISRVAGSSETQHF | TGTGCCATCAGCCGGGTAGCGGGATCAAGTGAGACCCAGCATTTT | . | . | TRBJ1-5 | TRBV10-3
CASSRGRDDSPLHF | TGTGCCAGCAGTCGGGGCAGGGACGATTCACCCCTCCACTTT | . | . | TRBJ1-6 | TRBV7-2
CASSKASNTGELFF | TGTGCCAGTAGTAAAGCTAGTAACACCGGGGAGCTGTTTTTT | . | many | TRBJ2-2 | TRBV19
CASRPAPGLAGGSSYEQYF | TGTGCCAGCAGACCAGCGCCGGGACTAGCGGGAGGGAGCTCCTACGAGCAGTACTTC | TRBD2 | . | TRBJ2-7 | TRBV11-1
CASSGWGRGTNTGELSW | . | . | . | TRBJ2-2 | TRBV5-8